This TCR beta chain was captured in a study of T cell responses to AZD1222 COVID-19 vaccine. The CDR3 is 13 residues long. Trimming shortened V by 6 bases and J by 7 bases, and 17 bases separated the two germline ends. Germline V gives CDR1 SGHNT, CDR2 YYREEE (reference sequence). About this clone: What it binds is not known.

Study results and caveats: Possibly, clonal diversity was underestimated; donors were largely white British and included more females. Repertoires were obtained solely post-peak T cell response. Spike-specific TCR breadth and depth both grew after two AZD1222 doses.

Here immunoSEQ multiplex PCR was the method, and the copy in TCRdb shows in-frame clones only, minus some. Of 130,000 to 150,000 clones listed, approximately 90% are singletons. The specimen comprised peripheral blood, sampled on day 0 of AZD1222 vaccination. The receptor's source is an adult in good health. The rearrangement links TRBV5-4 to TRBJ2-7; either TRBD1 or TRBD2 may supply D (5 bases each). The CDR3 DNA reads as TGTGCCAGCATCCAATGGGGGTCGAGGGAGCAGTACTTC. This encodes CASIQWGSREQYF.